One sample yielded the 3 T cell receptor beta chains listed below, sequenced in a study of shared T cell receptors in the human thymus. Generated by immunoSEQ multiplex PCR, the TCRdb table keeps only in-frame clones and is missing some. This table has some 660,000 clones, around 87% appearing once. These data were also filed under a second study, of human thymus T cells.

Sequenced: thymocytes. The receptors were gathered from a boy in the first two years of life with a congenital heart defect.

This clone was seen only once. The chain uses TRBV6-7 and TRBJ2-7; the D gene is possibly TRBD1 (6 bases). TRBV6-7 counts as an open reading frame of uncertain function. Trimming shortened V by 6 bases and J by 4 bases, and 16 bases separated the two germline ends. CDR3 length equals 14 residues. CDR3 in amino acids: CASSRSTGPYEQYF. DNA of the CDR3: TGTGCCAGCAGCCGGTCCACAGGGCCTTACGAGCAGTACTTC.

The J gene is TRBJ1-4, the V gene TRBV27, with 11 nucleotides matching TRBD1. J lost 7 bases, V lost 7 bases, and 17 bases had no gene match. This CDR3 region has 18 residues. CDR1 is MNHEY and CDR2 is SMNVEV in the germline V gene (reference sequence). CDR3 in amino acids: CASTFLGQGAEKGEKLFF. The CDR3 coding sequence is TGTGCCAGCACCTTCCTCGGACAGGGGGCGGAAAAGGGTGAAAAACTGTTTTTT.

Worth noting for this clone: The sample holds other DNA sequences that translate to the same CDR3. The chain couples TRBV4-3 to TRBJ2-7; a weak D match, TRBD2 (6 bases). The CDR3 sequence is 15 residues long. The germline CDR1 and CDR2 sequences are LGHNA and YSLEER. Trimming removed 2 bases at V and 0 bases at J, with 11 bases between. CDR3 sequence reads: CASSQKRGSSYEQYF. The CDR3 DNA is TGCGCCAGCAGCCAAAAACGGGGGAGCTCCTACGAGCAGTACTTC.